These 12 T cell receptor beta chains were sequenced from one sample in a study of prognosis after radiotherapy for stage I lung cancer listed by TCRdb under 2021. Instrument used: Illumina HiSeq 3000. Two rounds of multiplex PCR on genomic DNA were used to amplify the TCR beta CDR3 region. The first PCR round used primers specific to each TRBV and TRBJ gene, and the primer sequences were filed in Chinese patent CN105087789A. The public reads were reanalyzed by TCRdb: fastp trimming at Q25, MiXCR alignment, in-frame beta chains only. Rows matching on CDR3 protein sequence are summarized as one entry with the most common DNA and genes. The sample includes over 15,000 distinct CDR3 sequences, with less than 35% observed a single time. The top ten clonotypes cover about 23% of the sample. The input for sequencing was PBMCs, taken before or after stereotactic body radiation therapy (not recorded which). The receptors come from a donor older than 45 with non-small cell lung cancer.

This clonotype was picked up many times. The chain combines TRBV18 with TRBJ2-6; TRBD1 or TRBD2 may be the D gene (5 bases each). Trimming took 4 bases from V and 1 from J, leaving 5 bases between them. This CDR3 is 14 amino acids long. CDR1 and CDR2 (germline): KGHSH, LQKENI. CDR3 loop: CASSRGSGANVLTF. DNA for the CDR3: TGTGCCAGCTCACGGGGGTCTGGGGCCAACGTCCTGACTTTC.

This clonotype has a count of ten or more. This chain uses TRBV18 with TRBJ2-3; no firm D call. V lost 0 bases to trimming and J lost 4 bases, with 5 bases between them. This CDR3 is built from 13 residues. Germline V CDR1 and CDR2: KGHSH, LQKENI. CDR3 sequence reads: CASSPPTPDTQYF. CDR3 in DNA: TGTGCCAGCTCACCACCGACTCCAGATACGCAGTATTTT.

The sample holds many counts of this clonotype. V usage is TRBV6-5 and J usage is TRBJ1-4; no clear D gene. V lost 3 bases to trimming and J lost 7 bases, with 27 bases between them. The CDR3 consists of 19 residues. Germline V CDR1 and CDR2: MNHEY, SVGAGI. CDR3 region: CASSYGHKGWTMPGEKLFF. The CDR3, as DNA: TGTGCCAGCAGTTATGGCCACAAGGGTTGGACTATGCCAGGTGAAAAACTGTTTTTT.

This chain uses TRBV20-1 with TRBJ2-7, with 7 bases matching TRBD2. Germline loops: CDR1 DFQATT, CDR2 SNEGSKA (reference sequence). The CDR3 runs to 14 residues. The DNA for the CDR3 is TGCGGTGGAAGGACTAGGGGAGGAGCATACGAGCAGTACTTC. This codes for CGGRTRGGAYEQYF.

As regards this clonotype: Just one base apart from a much larger clone, this may be a read error. The rearrangement joins TRBV10-3 to TRBJ1-5; D possibly corresponds to TRBD1 (5 bases). CDR3 length equals 16 residues. The germline CDR1 and CDR2 sequences are ENHRY and SYGVKD. In nucleotides, the CDR3 is TGTGCCATCAGCCAAGTCGCAGGGTTGGGGAGTCAGCTCCAGCATTTT. This codes for CAISQVAGLGSQLQHF.

The CDR3 protein is CASSLGPSGNTIYF. The DNA of the CDR3 is TGTGCCAGCAGTTTAGGGCCCTCTGGAAACACCATATATTTT. The chain couples TRBV28 to TRBJ1-3; D remains unclear. Germline V gives CDR1 MDHEN, CDR2 SYDVKM. The CDR3 extends over 14 amino acids. Between the trimmed V and J ends, which lost 2 bases and 0 bases, there was a span of 5 bases.

This clonotype was recorded many times. The chain links TRBV20-1 to TRBJ2-7; possibly TRBD1 for D (5 bases). The germline V gene encodes CDR1 DFQATT and CDR2 SNEGSKA (reference sequence). Deletions cut 3 bases from V and 3 bases from J, with 9 bases between. The CDR3 has 12 residues. DNA of the CDR3: TGCAGTGCTAGCGGACACGGCTACGAGCAGTACTTC. Its protein product is CSASGHGYEQYF.

This clonotype was observed at least ten times. The V and J genes are TRBV5-6 and TRBJ2-7; tentative D call: TRBD1 (6 bases). The CDR3 consists of 12 residues. Germline V gene data show CDR1 as SGHDT and CDR2 as YYEEEE. The ends were cut back, 4 bases at V and 7 bases at J, with 12 bases in the middle. The CDR3 DNA sequence: TGTGCCAGCAGCGTGACAGGAGAGGAGCAGTACTTC. Translation gives CASSVTGEEQYF.

This clonotype counts as medium-sized. This chain uses TRBV11-2 with TRBJ2-1; TRBD2 agrees at 12 bases. The CDR3 runs to 15 residues. Unmatched junction bases numbered 4, after V lost 6 bases and J lost 4 bases. Germline loops: CDR1 SGHAT, CDR2 FQNNGV. The CDR3 loop reads CASRPTSGGYNEQFF. The CDR3 DNA reads TGTGCCAGCAGGCCGACTAGCGGGGGATACAATGAGCAGTTCTTC.

This clonotype was counted ten times or more. J is TRBJ2-7 and V is TRBV7-9; D is possibly TRBD2 (6 bases). The CDR3 is 14 amino acids. Germline-derived CDR1 and CDR2 are SEHNR and FQNEAQ (reference sequence). Trimming removed 5 bases at V and 7 bases at J, with 18 bases between. This CDR3 is CASSPGTQTREQYF. As DNA, the CDR3 is TGTGCCAGCAGCCCCGGGACTCAAACGAGGGAGCAGTACTTC.

For this clonotype: This likely came from a read error, as a far larger clone is one base away. The chain couples TRBV6-5 to TRBJ2-1; D uncertain. Trimming left V 6 bases short and J 4 bases short, with 25 bases between. In germline, CDR1 is MNHEY, CDR2 SVGAGI. This CDR3 contains 18 residues. The CDR3 nucleotides read TGTGCCAGCAGAAAAGCGCGAGGCTATACCCCCGTTTACAATGAGCAGTTCTTC. Its translation: CASRKARGYTPVYNEQFF.

The chain employs TRBV7-2 and TRBJ2-2; 7 nucleotides align to TRBD2. Germline values: CDR1 SGHTA, CDR2 FQGNSA. The CDR3 is made up of 15 amino acids. V lost 9 bases and J lost 2; bases outside the gene matches: 9. The CDR3 region has the DNA TGTGCCAGTAGCGGGCGGAAGGGTAACACCGGGGAGCTGTTTTTT. This sequence encodes CASSGRKGNTGELFF.